This entry concerns a single TCR beta chain. Naive CD8 cells were CD45RO-negative, positively selected for CCR7, excluding terminally differentiated effector memory CD45RA+ cells. All participating donors were Caucasian adults from Nashville, Tennessee. The data stem from a study of shared clonotypes between healthy human individuals. In the study's own analysis: In the immunoSEQ data, sequences were junction-only and lacked quality scores, so filtering differed. Assay used: immunoSEQ multiplex PCR; TCRdb lists only in-frame clones, some missing. D and trimming were read from the DNA, whereas the V and J calls and clone size are those reported in that table. The sample gives some 630,000 clones, 90% to 97% of which show up once; about 0.11% is in the top ten. CDR3 size: 11 residues. CDR1 is WSHSY, CDR2 SAAADI, per germline. The ends were cut back, 2 bases at V and 13 bases at J, with 10 bases in the middle.

This chain joins TRBV10-2 and TRBJ2-3, with D hard to call. This TCR was recovered from a woman aged 25 to 39 in good health. Specimen: naive CD8+ T cells sorted from blood. The CDR3 loop reads CASSEGRVEYF. The CDR3 region has the DNA TGCGCCAGCAGTGAGGGCCGGGTTGAGTATTTT.